One and the same sample provided the 16 T cell receptor beta chains below, sequenced in a study of beta chain features in type 1 diabetes. Every isolated RNA sample was fully reverse transcribed, so sequencing captured expressed TCRB transcripts. The method was immunoSEQ multiplex PCR; TCRdb's version includes in-frame clones alone and lacks a portion of them. The table records approximately 250,000 clones, 12% to 15% of them present only once. The sample was naive CD4+ T cells from blood. All receptors come from a woman aged 40 to 49 in good health.

This clone was counted a few times. The genes are TRBV7-6 and TRBJ2-5, with 8 positions matching TRBD1. Trimming took 1 base from V and 5 from J; bases not matched to a gene: 6. The length of the CDR3 is 15 residues. The germline gives CDR1 SGHVS, CDR2 FNYEAQ. CDR3 DNA sequence: TGTGCCAGCAGCTTAGGGACAGGGCAGTACGAGACCCAGTACTTC. Its translation: CASSLGTGQYETQYF.

The sample holds a few counts of this clone. This rearrangement joins TRBV28 to TRBJ2-7; TRBD1 matches 9 bases. The CDR3 loop spans 15 amino acids. Germline lookup yields CDR1 MDHEN and CDR2 SYDVKM. The J segment lost 12 bases and the V segment lost 1 base, leaving 13 bases of the junction unmatched. This CDR3 is CASSLSIGNRGRRYF. The CDR3 bases are TGTGCCAGCAGTTTATCTATAGGGAACAGGGGGCGCCGGTACTTC. The full variable domain, with the rest looked up from reference TRBV28 and TRBJ2-7, is DVKVTQSSRYLVKRTGEKVFLECVQDMDHENMFWYRQDPGLGLRLIYFSYDVKMKEKGDIPEGYSVSREKKERFSLILESASTNQTSMYLCASSLSIGNRGRRYFGPGTRLTVT.

The gene calls are TRBV2 and TRBJ1-5; 9 bases are shared with TRBD1. Germline CDR1 is SNHLY and CDR2 is FYNNEI. The CDR3 is 15 residues long. V trimming: 7 bases; J trimming: 6 bases; junction bases outside the gene matches: 10. Written as DNA, the CDR3 is TGTGCCAGCAAATCCGAGACAGGGGGGAGTCAGCCCCAGCATTTT. This codes for CASKSETGGSQPQHF. The full variable domain, with the rest looked up from reference TRBV2 and TRBJ1-5, is EPEVTQTPSHQVTQMGQEVILRCVPISNHLYFYWYRQILGQKVEFLVSFYNNEISEKSEIFDDQFSVERPDGSNFTLKIRSTKLEDSAMYFCASKSETGGSQPQHFGDGTRLSIL.

This chain uses TRBV7-2 with TRBJ1-6, with 7 bases matching TRBD1. V lost 6 bases and J lost 13; bases outside the gene matches: 9. Germline loops: CDR1 SGHTA, CDR2 FQGNSA. The CDR3 is made up of 13 amino acids. Here the CDR3 DNA reads TGTGCCAGCAGACTGGGACAGCAATTGCCCCTCCACTTT. Protein: CASRLGQQLPLHF.

The V gene is TRBV19, the J gene TRBJ2-5; 7 bases map to TRBD2. The CDR3 loop spans 14 amino acids. CDR1 is LNHDA and CDR2 is SQIVND in the germline V gene (reference sequence). Trimming at V came to 6 bases and at J to 1 base, leaving 5 bases not matched to a gene. The CDR3: CASRSGVLQETQYF. CDR3 bases: TGTGCCAGTAGAAGCGGGGTTCTCCAAGAGACCCAGTACTTC.

CDR3 nucleotides: TGTGCCAGCGGAGCCAAACAGGGAGTGTGGGCAGATACGCAGTATTTT. Its translation: CASGAKQGVWADTQYF. The J gene is TRBJ2-3, the V gene TRBV6-6, with TRBD1 as a possible D gene (6 bases). CDR1 and CDR2 (germline): MNHNY, SVGAGI (reference sequence). The CDR3 has 16 residues. Trimming took 8 bases from V and 4 from J, leaving 22 bases between them.

This clone was counted between two and nine times. V is TRBV5-6 and J is TRBJ1-4; 7 bases align to TRBD1. Germline V gene lookup returns CDR1 SGHDT and CDR2 YYEEEE. The CDR3 has 15 residues. J gave up 0 bases and V 3 bases, and 2 bases lay outside the gene matches. The CDR3 DNA reads as TGTGCCAGCAGCTGGGACAGAGCAACTAATGAAAAACTGTTTTTT. It codes for CASSWDRATNEKLFF.

The chain combines TRBV7-9 with TRBJ2-5; D remains ambiguous. CDR1 and CDR2 from the germline V gene are SEHNR and FQNEAQ (reference sequence). V dropped 5 bases and J dropped 3 bases, with 7 bases sitting between them. This CDR3 has 12 amino acids. The CDR3 loop is CASSQEKETQYF. The CDR3 DNA is TGTGCCAGCAGCCAAGAGAAAGAGACCCAGTACTTC.

This clone appeared a few times. The rearrangement joins TRBV7-9 to TRBJ2-3; the D is unclear. Trimming took off 5 bases at V and 5 bases at J, with 8 bases between the two ends. Germline values: CDR1 SEHNR, CDR2 FQNEAQ (reference sequence). The CDR3 has 12 amino acids. The CDR3 loop is CASSHTGDTQYF. In DNA form, the CDR3 reads TGTGCCAGCAGCCATACGGGAGATACGCAGTATTTT.

V and J are TRBV9 and TRBJ2-5, with 12 bases identical to TRBD2. The CDR3 extends over 16 amino acids. From germline, CDR1 is SGDLS and CDR2 YYNGEE. V lost 4 bases and J lost 5; bases outside the gene matches: 9. In nucleotides, the CDR3 is TGTGCCAGCAGCAGGGCTAGCGGGGGGGCCGGTGAGACCCAGTACTTC. As protein: CASSRASGGAGETQYF.

This clone was seen a handful of times. This chain joins TRBV9 and TRBJ2-7; possible D gene TRBD1, 6 bases. The CDR3 has 13 amino acids. V lost 4 bases and J 3 bases, leaving 11 bases between the germline ends. Germline lookup yields CDR1 SGDLS and CDR2 YYNGEE. CDR3 in amino acids: CASSRTANYEQYF. CDR3 DNA: TGTGCCAGCAGCCGGACAGCTAACTACGAGCAGTACTTC. The full variable domain, completed using reference TRBV9 and TRBJ2-7, is DSGVTQTPKHLITATGQRVTLRCSPRSGDLSVYWYQQSLDQGLQFLIQYYNGEERAKGNILERFSAQQFPDLHSELNLSSLELGDSALYFCASSRTANYEQYFGPGTRLTVT.

This chain links TRBV27 with TRBJ2-7; a weak D match, TRBD2 (6 bases). Germline V CDR1 and CDR2: MNHEY, SMNVEV (reference sequence). The CDR3 is 14 residues long. V was pared by 5 bases and J by 6 bases, with 17 bases between. The CDR3 nucleotides read TGTGCCAGCAGTCGATGGGGGGTCGGGGTCGAGCAGTACTTC. This codes for CASSRWGVGVEQYF.

This clone was seen a few times. The chain employs TRBV2 and TRBJ2-7; the D is unclear. The CDR3 is made up of 10 amino acids. Germline V gene data show CDR1 as SNHLY and CDR2 as FYNNEI. V lost 5 bases and J lost 4, with 3 bases in between. The CDR3 region is CASSRYEQYF. DNA for the CDR3: TGTGCCAGCAGTCGGTACGAGCAGTACTTC.

This clone has more than one count but fewer than ten. The rearrangement joins TRBV11-2 to TRBJ2-2, with D possibly TRBD2 on 6 matching bases. V shed 5 bases and J shed 1 base, with 11 bases lying between them. CDR1 is SGHAT and CDR2 is FQNNGV in the germline V gene. This CDR3 has 15 residues. DNA of the CDR3: TGTGCCAGCAGCCCGGGACTCCGGAACACCGGGGAGCTGTTTTTT. Translating it yields CASSPGLRNTGELFF.

This clone was picked up a small number of times. The chain carries TRBV19 and TRBJ2-1; D unclear. Trimming took 5 bases from V and 0 from J, leaving 14 bases between them. The CDR3 is 16 residues long. CDR1 LNHDA and CDR2 SQIVND come from the germline V gene (reference sequence). The CDR3 spells CASSSPEARSYNEQFF. CDR3 nucleotides: TGTGCCAGTAGTTCACCTGAGGCTCGCTCCTACAATGAGCAGTTCTTC.

This clone turned up a few times. The chain combines TRBV5-1 with TRBJ1-2; TRBD1 matches 9 bases. The CDR3 runs 14 residues. Germline V gene data show CDR1 as SGHRS and CDR2 as YFSETQ. The V and J ends lost 4 bases and 2 bases, in that order; junction bases with no gene match: 3. The CDR3 sequence is CASSRTGENYGYTF. CDR3 DNA sequence: TGCGCCAGCAGCAGGACAGGGGAGAACTATGGCTACACCTTC.